These 18 T cell receptor beta chains came from one sample sequenced in a study of blood T cells in healthy people across ages. A J-beta primer mix and a sample-barcoded 5' primer were used in a second PCR of about 7 to 11 cycles. TCRdb re-called the 5' RACE reads with MiXCR, one entry per CDR3 protein. The data show over 600,000 distinct CDR3 sequences, approximately 21% seen once. The specimen was blood. The receptor set was obtained from a man between 65 and 80 years old in good health.

J is TRBJ2-7 and V is TRBV5-1, with 8 positions matching TRBD1. V lost 2 bases, J lost 2 bases, and 6 bases stayed unmatched. This CDR3 comprises 15 residues. The germline gives CDR1 SGHRS, CDR2 YFSETQ. CDR3 DNA: TGCGCCAGCAGCTTCGAGACAGGGGTAACCTACGAGCAGTACTTC. Translating it yields CASSFETGVTYEQYF.

The chain links TRBV18 to TRBJ2-2; TRBD2 aligns across 14 bases. There are 17 residues in the CDR3. V was clipped by 2 bases and J by 4 bases; unmatched bases: 3. The V gene's germline CDR1 is KGHSH and CDR2 LQKENI. The CDR3 bases are TGTGCCAGCTCACCAGGGACTAGCGGGAGTACCACCGGGGAGCTGTTTTTT. This codes for CASSPGTSGSTTGELFF.

This clonotype was counted between two and nine times. The chain links TRBV9 to TRBJ2-5; D ambiguous. The DNA end lines up better with TRBJ2-1; the J call may be wrong. In germline, CDR1 is SGDLS, CDR2 YYNGEE. The CDR3 has 13 amino acids. The CDR3 reads CASSVAWGDEQFF. CDR3 bases: TGTGCCAGCAGCGTAGCGTGGGGTGATGAGCAGTTCTTC.

The chain carries TRBV6-5 and TRBJ2-4; D might be TRBD1 or TRBD2, each matching 5 bases. Germline lookup yields CDR1 MNHEY and CDR2 SVGAGI. The V end was cut by 4 bases, the J end by 6 bases, with 19 bases between. The CDR3 length is 16 residues. The CDR3 nucleotides read TGTGCCAGCAGTTCTGGGGACCTTGGAGGTGCAAACATTCAGTACTTC. As protein: CASSSGDLGGANIQYF.

As regards this clonotype: One end of the junction varies from germline; a read error may be responsible. The rearrangement joins TRBV2 to TRBJ1-1; TRBD1 matches 8 bases. The length of the CDR3 is 13 residues. CDR1 is SNHLY and CDR2 is FYNNEI in the germline V gene. The DNA of the CDR3 is TGTGCCAGCTTCAGGGGGCTGAACACTGAAGCTTCCTTT. Protein: CASFRGLNTEASF.

V gene TRBV7-6 combines with J gene TRBJ1-1; D gene unclear. CDR1 is SGHVS and CDR2 is FNYEAQ in the germline V gene. V lost 1 base, J lost 5 bases, and 11 bases lay in between. The CDR3 consists of 14 residues. The CDR3 sequence: CASSLDSIGTEAFF. CDR3 sequence (DNA): TGTGCCAGCAGCTTAGATTCGATAGGGACTGAAGCTTTCTTT.

The table lists this clonotype with many counts. The genes are TRBV5-6 and TRBJ2-5; a possible D gene is TRBD1 (5 bases). V was shortened by 1 base and J by 4 bases, with 14 bases between the two germline ends. The CDR3 spans 15 residues. CDR1 SGHDT and CDR2 YYEEEE come from the germline V gene. CDR3 sequence reads: CASSLSREPRETQYF. The DNA of the CDR3 is TGTGCCAGCAGCTTGTCCAGGGAACCTCGAGAGACCCAGTACTTC.

This chain uses TRBV20-1 with TRBJ2-4; D unresolved. This CDR3 comprises 13 residues. CDR1 is DFQATT and CDR2 is SNEGSKA in the germline V gene (reference sequence). CDR3 nucleotide sequence: TGCAGCCCTCCGGCAACTGATAAAAACATTCAGTACTTC. It is translated as CSPPATDKNIQYF.

This sequence joins TRBV7-2 and TRBJ2-4; 7 positions match TRBD1. The CDR3 length is 15 residues. Germline V gene data show CDR1 as SGHTA and CDR2 as FQGNSA. V gave up 5 bases and J gave up 2 bases; unmatched junction bases: 6. The CDR3 reads CASSITQGSKNIQYF. CDR3 nucleotide sequence: TGTGCCAGCAGCATAACACAGGGGTCCAAAAACATTCAGTACTTC.

This clonotype was seen a few times. The chain is built from TRBV2 and TRBJ1-2; TRBD1 aligns across 9 bases. This CDR3 has 13 amino acids. Germline V gene lookup returns CDR1 SNHLY and CDR2 FYNNEI. V shed 7 bases, J shed 8 bases, and the junction held 8 bases outside the gene matches. The CDR3 DNA follows: TGTGCCAGCATCCTGGACAGGGGAGGCGGCTACACCTTC. Translating gives CASILDRGGGYTF.

V and J are TRBV7-6 and TRBJ2-3; 8 bases map to TRBD2. CDR3 size: 17 residues. The V gene end was trimmed by 2 bases and the J gene end by 3 bases; junction bases not matched to a gene: 10. Germline V gene sequence: CDR1 SGHVS, CDR2 FNYEAQ. For the CDR3, the DNA is TGTGCCAGCAGCTTAAGTGAAGGACTAGCAAAGACAGATACGCAGTATTTT. Protein sequence: CASSLSEGLAKTDTQYF.

The V and J genes are TRBV19 and TRBJ1-2; a possible D gene is TRBD1 (5 bases). The CDR3 extends over 14 amino acids. Germline values: CDR1 LNHDA, CDR2 SQIVND (reference sequence). V lost 7 bases to trimming and J lost 5 bases, with 17 bases between them. The CDR3, as DNA: TGTGCCAGTACCACCGGGACGGTAATATATGGCTACACCTTC. Amino acid sequence: CASTTGTVIYGYTF.

The sample holds many counts of this clonotype. The gene calls are TRBV10-3 and TRBJ1-5; TRBD1 aligns across 7 bases. The CDR3 is 14 amino acids. Germline CDR1 and CDR2: ENHRY and SYGVKD. The V segment lost 4 bases and the J segment 4 bases; nucleotides outside the gene matches: 4. The CDR3 bases are TGTGCCATCAGTGGGACAGGAGGTAATCAGCCCCAGCATTTT. Protein: CAISGTGGNQPQHF.

This clonotype has only a few counts. The genes are TRBV5-1 and TRBJ2-7; 8 bases are shared with TRBD1. The CDR3 is 13 amino acids. Germline V gene lookup returns CDR1 SGHRS and CDR2 YFSETQ. V was clipped by 4 bases and J by 5 bases; unmatched bases: 5. Here the CDR3 DNA reads TGCGCCAGCAGCATTACAGGGGGAAACGAGCAGTACTTC. Encoded protein: CASSITGGNEQYF.

This clonotype has ten or more counts. This chain joins TRBV28 and TRBJ2-6, with 9 nucleotides matching TRBD1. With V trimmed by 10 bases and J by 9 bases, 10 bases remained unmatched. Per germline, CDR1 MDHEN and CDR2 SYDVKM. The CDR3 runs 14 residues. CDR3 nucleotides: TGTGCCACACACCAGGACAGGGGTGTCAACGTCCTGACTTTC. Amino acids: CATHQDRGVNVLTF.

The rearrangement uses TRBV7-2 and TRBJ2-5; D is uncertain. The germline V and J ends were trimmed by 5 bases and 3 bases, with 13 bases remaining between them. The CDR3 contains 14 residues. Germline CDR1 reads SGHTA; CDR2 reads FQGNSA. CDR3 in DNA: TGTGCCAGCAGCCCTTTTGGCACGAAAGAGACCCAGTACTTC. Amino acids: CASSPFGTKETQYF.

The V gene is TRBV15, the J gene TRBJ2-1; 7 bases are a match to TRBD2. Germline-derived CDR1 and CDR2 are LNHNV and YYDKDF (reference sequence). With V trimmed by 3 bases and J by 4 bases, 6 bases remained unmatched. The CDR3 contains 15 residues. In DNA form, the CDR3 reads TGTGCCACCAGCAGGGAACTAGCGTATTACAATGAGCAGTTCTTC. This sequence encodes CATSRELAYYNEQFF.

The CDR3 region is CASSSLAGTGELFF. CDR3 in DNA: TGTGCCAGCAGTTCGTTAGCTGGTACCGGGGAGCTGTTTTTT. The chain is built from TRBV12-3 or TRBV12-4 and TRBJ2-2; D remains unclear. Between the trimmed V and J ends, which lost 4 bases and 5 bases, there was a span of 11 bases. The CDR3 has 14 residues.